A single sample is the source of the 2 T cell receptor beta chains below, sequenced in a study of cytomegalovirus exposure and HLA in healthy donors (dated by TCRdb to about 2017). Library preparation employed the immunoSEQ multiplex PCR assay. A mixture of 60 forward primers for TCR Vbeta segments and 13 reverse primers for TCR Jbeta segments was used in the multiplex PCR. The table comes from immuneACCESS by way of TCRdb, which keeps in-frame sequences with V and J called. Part of the clones is missing from these tables; in studies checked, under half for an unresolved V gene and the rest for unknown reasons. Across this sample there are about 57,000 clones, with about 84% seen only once. Less than 7% of the sample is in the top ten clones. The specimen sequenced was PBMCs. Receptors originate from a male donor in good health and CMV-seronegative.

V is TRBV18 and J is TRBJ1-1; 11 nucleotides agree with TRBD1. Germline CDR1 and CDR2: KGHSH and LQKENI. The J segment lost 3 bases and the V segment lost 6 bases, leaving 3 bases of the junction unmatched. There are 14 residues in the CDR3. CDR3 sequence: CASSWTGGDTEAFF. The CDR3 DNA reads as TGTGCCAGCTCCTGGACAGGGGGCGACACTGAAGCTTTCTTT.

The chain recombines TRBV4-3 with TRBJ2-1; 15 bases agree with TRBD2. The CDR3 length is 16 residues. Germline V gene data show CDR1 as LGHNA and CDR2 as YSLEER. The J segment lost 7 bases and the V segment lost 4 bases, leaving 5 bases of the junction unmatched. DNA for the CDR3: TGCGCCAGCAGCCTCGGACTAGCGGGGGGGGGTAATGAGCAGTTCTTC. It yields the protein CASSLGLAGGGNEQFF.